This T cell receptor beta chain was profiled in a study of Ad26.COV2.S vaccination and SARS-CoV-2 variants. Across the study: Enrolled in COV1001, the donor was in the Ad26.COV2.S trial arm, which received the vaccine.

TCRdb's table, derived via immunoSEQ multiplex PCR, lists solely in-frame clones and lacks some. The profile covers hundreds of thousands of clones, with about 90% appearing a single time and about 1.5% taken by the ten largest. Germline assignment: CDR1 SGHTA and CDR2 FQGNSA. The CDR3 totals 14 residues. V lost 5 bases and J lost 7, with 15 bases in between. As for treatment: 15 to 20 received Ad26.COV2.S at low or high dose, single or two shots; 5 received placebo; per-sample allocation not given. It was on day 63 after the first vaccine or placebo injection that samples were taken. It was an adult aged 18-55 years in Boston who was the donor. Expressing Wuhan-strain SARS-CoV-2 spike, an Ad26 vector served as the vaccine.

The sequenced sample was peripheral blood, obtained in a trial of Ad26.COV2.S vaccine versus placebo. The sequence was collected from a person between 18 and 60 years old who received the Ad26.COV2.S COVID-19 vaccine or a placebo. The J gene is TRBJ1-5, the V gene TRBV7-2; the D is unclear. CDR3 sequence reads: CASSTPGAGQPQHF. In nucleotides, the CDR3 is TGTGCCAGCAGCACCCCGGGAGCCGGCCAGCCCCAGCATTTT.